This is a list of T cell receptor beta chains from one sample in a study of T cells in Graves' hyperthyroidism and ophthalmopathy. TCRdb processed the multiplex PCR reads anew with MiXCR; each CDR3 protein has one entry. The sample consists of 500,000 to 650,000 distinct CDR3 sequences, roughly 15% of them appearing once. The sample was blood. The receptors come from a woman in her 50s with Graves' ophthalmopathy. The CDR3 runs from the conserved cysteine through the conserved F or W. The D gene is left open where the match is weak. Clone size is stated in some rows and not others, as once, few, many or a class when expanded.

CDR3 length: 20
clone size: many
D gene: TRBD2
J gene: TRBJ2-7
V gene: TRBV6-2/TRBV6-3
CDR3 DNA: TGTGCCAGCAGTCGCCTGACTAGCCGCCAAGTGGGTTATAGCGTCTACGAGCAGTACTTC
CDR3 protein: CASSRLTSRQVGYSVYEQYF

CDR3 length: 15
clone size: -
D gene: TRBD2
J gene: TRBJ2-1
V gene: TRBV20-1
CDR3 DNA: TGCAGTGCTATTAGGACTAGCGGGAGAAAGCATGAGCAGTTCTTC
CDR3 protein: CSAIRTSGRKHEQFF

CDR3 length: 14
clone size: few
D gene: TRBD2
J gene: TRBJ2-1
V gene: TRBV6-2/TRBV6-3
CDR3 DNA: TGTGCCAGCAGACCACCGGGACTAGTAAGTGAGCAGTTCTTC
CDR3 protein: CASRPPGLVSEQFF

CDR3 length: 16
clone size: many
D gene: TRBD2
J gene: TRBJ2-1
V gene: TRBV7-9
CDR3 DNA: TGTGCCAGCAGCATCCGGACTAGCGGAACCTACAATGAGCAGTTCTTC
CDR3 protein: CASSIRTSGTYNEQFF

CDR3 length: 13
clone size: -
D gene: -
J gene: TRBJ2-3
V gene: TRBV5-5
CDR3 DNA: TGTGCCAGCAGCCCGGGACACCAGGATACGCAGTATTTT
CDR3 protein: CASSPGHQDTQYF

CDR3 length: 20
clone size: -
D gene: -
J gene: TRBJ2-4
V gene: TRBV20-1
CDR3 DNA: TGCAGTGCTAGAGAAGGGGGGGGCCCAGGGGCTTGGTCAGCCAAAAACATTCAGTACTTC
CDR3 protein: CSAREGGGPGAWSAKNIQYF

CDR3 length: 12
clone size: -
D gene: -
J gene: TRBJ2-7
V gene: TRBV5-1
CDR3 DNA: TGCGCCAGCACGGACAGCATCAACGAGCAGTACTTC
CDR3 protein: CASTDSINEQYF

CDR3 length: 13
clone size: many
D gene: -
J gene: TRBJ2-7
V gene: TRBV15
CDR3 DNA: TGTGCCACCTCGGGCGGGACCCTCTACGAGCAGTACTTC
CDR3 protein: CATSGGTLYEQYF

CDR3 length: 17
clone size: many
D gene: -
J gene: TRBJ1-4
V gene: TRBV7-2
CDR3 DNA: TGTGCCAGCAGCTTGGCCGGTGGGGCTCTCACTAATGAAAAACTGTTTTTT
CDR3 protein: CASSLAGGALTNEKLFF

CDR3 length: 18
clone size: -
D gene: TRBD1
J gene: TRBJ1-5
V gene: TRBV28
CDR3 DNA: TGTGCCAGCAGTTTATCGGACAGGGCTCCTACTTCCAATCAGCCCCAGCATTTT
CDR3 protein: CASSLSDRAPTSNQPQHF

CDR3 length: 13
clone size: many
D gene: -
J gene: TRBJ2-2
V gene: TRBV27
CDR3 DNA: TGTGCCAGCCAGACTGAGAACACCGGGGAGCTGTTTTTT
CDR3 protein: CASQTENTGELFF

CDR3 length: 18
clone size: -
D gene: TRBD2
J gene: TRBJ2-1
V gene: TRBV6-2/TRBV6-3
CDR3 DNA: TGTGCCAGCAGTTACTCGATTGGCGGGAGGGGGTCCTACAATGAGCAGTTCTTC
CDR3 protein: CASSYSIGGRGSYNEQFF

CDR3 length: 14
clone size: few
D gene: -
J gene: TRBJ1-4
V gene: TRBV5-6
CDR3 DNA: TGTGCCAGCAGCTTGGGACCGGGCTATGAAAAACTGTTTTTT
CDR3 protein: CASSLGPGYEKLFF

CDR3 length: 16
clone size: many
D gene: TRBD1
J gene: TRBJ1-5
V gene: TRBV4-1
CDR3 DNA: TGCGCCAGCAGCCCCCAGGGGGCAACGGGGAATCAGCCCCAGCATTTT
CDR3 protein: CASSPQGATGNQPQHF

CDR3 length: 19
clone size: many
D gene: -
J gene: TRBJ1-5
V gene: TRBV6-5
CDR3 DNA: TGTGCCAGCAGTTACTCGGAGGGGAAGGGCTTTTATAGCAATCAGCCCCAGCATTTT
CDR3 protein: CASSYSEGKGFYSNQPQHF

CDR3 length: 13
clone size: many
D gene: TRBD1
J gene: TRBJ2-1
V gene: TRBV27
CDR3 DNA: TGTGCCACCCAGGGACAGAACTACAATGAGCAGTTCTTC
CDR3 protein: CATQGQNYNEQFF

CDR3 length: 15
clone size: once
D gene: TRBD1
J gene: TRBJ2-7
V gene: TRBV11-2
CDR3 DNA: TGCGCCAGCAGCCCCCGGGACAGGGGGCTCCACGAGCAGTACTTC
CDR3 protein: CASSPRDRGLHEQYF

CDR3 length: 16
clone size: -
D gene: TRBD1
J gene: TRBJ1-5
V gene: TRBV28
CDR3 DNA: TGTGCCAGCAGTCTCCCCTGGACAGGGGGCAATCAGCCCCAGCATTTT
CDR3 protein: CASSLPWTGGNQPQHF

CDR3 length: 16
clone size: -
D gene: -
J gene: TRBJ2-2
V gene: TRBV9
CDR3 DNA: TGTGCCAGCAGCGTACAGGCGGGCGAGGGGACCGGGGAGCTGTTTTTT
CDR3 protein: CASSVQAGEGTGELFF

CDR3 length: 11
clone size: -
D gene: TRBD1
J gene: TRBJ1-1
V gene: TRBV19
CDR3 DNA: TGTGCCAGCCGGACAGGGAAAAAAGCTTTCTTT
CDR3 protein: CASRTGKKAFF

CDR3 length: 14
clone size: many
D gene: TRBD1
J gene: TRBJ2-7
V gene: TRBV5-1
CDR3 DNA: TGCGCCAGCAGCTTCATAGGACAGGGCTCCGAGCAGTACTTC
CDR3 protein: CASSFIGQGSEQYF

CDR3 length: 16
clone size: -
D gene: -
J gene: TRBJ2-1
V gene: TRBV2
CDR3 DNA: TGTGCCAGCAGCACCGGCGGGGGACAGGCCTACAATGAGCAGTTCTTC
CDR3 protein: CASSTGGGQAYNEQFF

CDR3 length: 16
clone size: many
D gene: -
J gene: TRBJ1-4
V gene: TRBV7-6
CDR3 DNA: TGTGCCAGCAGCTTAGCGGGCAGTGCAACTAATGAAAAACTGTTTTTT
CDR3 protein: CASSLAGSATNEKLFF

CDR3 length: 18
clone size: -
D gene: TRBD2
J gene: TRBJ2-7
V gene: TRBV7-9
CDR3 DNA: TGTGCCAGCAGCTCTAGACTAGCGGGAGACCTCAACGTACATGAGCAGTACTTC
CDR3 protein: CASSSRLAGDLNVHEQYF

CDR3 length: 16
clone size: -
D gene: TRBD2
J gene: TRBJ2-2
V gene: TRBV20-1
CDR3 DNA: TGCAGTGCTAGATCCCCCCTAGCGGGAAATACCGGGGAGCTGTTTTTT
CDR3 protein: CSARSPLAGNTGELFF

CDR3 length: 14
clone size: many
D gene: TRBD1
J gene: TRBJ2-5
V gene: TRBV7-9
CDR3 DNA: TGTGCCATCCGAGACAGGACAGGGCGAGAGACCCAGTACTTC
CDR3 protein: CAIRDRTGRETQYF

CDR3 length: 12
clone size: -
D gene: -
J gene: TRBJ2-7
V gene: TRBV12-3/TRBV12-4
CDR3 DNA: TGTGCCAGCAGTGCTGACCCGCGGGAGCAGTACTTC
CDR3 protein: CASSADPREQYF

CDR3 length: 14
clone size: -
D gene: TRBD1
J gene: TRBJ2-1
V gene: TRBV7-9
CDR3 DNA: TGTGCCAGCAGCCAAAGGGACAGCAACAATGAGCAGTTCTTC
CDR3 protein: CASSQRDSNNEQFF

CDR3 length: 16
clone size: many
D gene: -
J gene: TRBJ2-1
V gene: TRBV15
CDR3 DNA: TGTGCCACCAGCAGAGATGGGAACGGACAGTACAATGAGCAGTTCTTC
CDR3 protein: CATSRDGNGQYNEQFF

CDR3 length: 13
clone size: few
D gene: -
J gene: TRBJ2-6
V gene: TRBV14
CDR3 DNA: TGTGCCAGCAGCCACGGTGGGGCCAACGTCCTGACTTTC
CDR3 protein: CASSHGGANVLTF

CDR3 length: 12
clone size: -
D gene: -
J gene: TRBJ2-7
V gene: TRBV20-1
CDR3 DNA: TGCAGTGCTAGAGATGTTTCAGATCGGCCGTACTTC
CDR3 protein: CSARDVSDRPYF

CDR3 length: 14
clone size: many
D gene: -
J gene: TRBJ2-4
V gene: TRBV3-1
CDR3 DNA: TGTGCCAGCAGGACCTCGGGGGAGCAAAACATTCAGTACTTC
CDR3 protein: CASRTSGEQNIQYF

CDR3 length: 16
clone size: -
D gene: TRBD2
J gene: TRBJ2-1
V gene: TRBV7-9
CDR3 DNA: TGTGCCAGCAGCGTTAGGTCTAGCGGGAGTATCAATGAGCAGTTCTTC
CDR3 protein: CASSVRSSGSINEQFF

CDR3 length: 14
clone size: few
D gene: TRBD1
J gene: TRBJ2-3
V gene: TRBV30
CDR3 DNA: TGTGCCTGGAGCGACACAGGGGGCGCAGATACGCAGTATTTT
CDR3 protein: CAWSDTGGADTQYF

CDR3 length: 15
clone size: -
D gene: -
J gene: TRBJ2-5
V gene: TRBV19
CDR3 DNA: TGTGCCAGTAGTATTGGAGGGAGTACGAAAGAGACCCAGTACTTC
CDR3 protein: CASSIGGSTKETQYF

CDR3 length: 15
clone size: -
D gene: -
J gene: TRBJ2-1
V gene: TRBV4-3
CDR3 DNA: TGCGCCAGCAGCCAAGAATTCCAGGATGTCGATGAGCAGTTCTTC
CDR3 protein: CASSQEFQDVDEQFF

CDR3 length: 16
clone size: -
D gene: -
J gene: TRBJ1-3
V gene: TRBV13
CDR3 DNA: TGTGCCAGCAGCCCGAGGGGGTTGGGCTCTGGAAACACCATATATTTT
CDR3 protein: CASSPRGLGSGNTIYF

CDR3 length: 16
clone size: many
D gene: -
J gene: TRBJ2-6
V gene: TRBV12-3/TRBV12-4
CDR3 DNA: TGTGCCAGCAGTTGGACAGCGAAAGCTGGGGCCAACGTCCTGACTTTC
CDR3 protein: CASSWTAKAGANVLTF

CDR3 length: 16
clone size: -
D gene: -
J gene: TRBJ2-1
V gene: TRBV28
CDR3 DNA: TGTGCCAGCAGTGCGCCAGGGGTAATGGTAAGGAATGAGCAGTTCTTC
CDR3 protein: CASSAPGVMVRNEQFF

CDR3 length: 16
clone size: many
D gene: TRBD2
J gene: TRBJ2-7
V gene: TRBV28
CDR3 DNA: TGTGCCAGCAGTCCCCCAGGAGCGGGAGTGGCCTACGAGCAGTACTTC
CDR3 protein: CASSPPGAGVAYEQYF

CDR3 length: 15
clone size: many
D gene: TRBD1
J gene: TRBJ2-5
V gene: TRBV30
CDR3 DNA: TGTGCCTGGAGTACATTAGGACAGGGTCTCGAGACCCAGTACTTC
CDR3 protein: CAWSTLGQGLETQYF

CDR3 length: 13
clone size: -
D gene: -
J gene: TRBJ2-7
V gene: TRBV20-1
CDR3 DNA: TGCAGTGCTAGGGGTCGGTATACCTACGAGCAGTACTTC
CDR3 protein: CSARGRYTYEQYF

CDR3 length: 13
clone size: few
D gene: -
J gene: TRBJ1-3
V gene: TRBV2
CDR3 DNA: TGTGCCAGCATTGGGATCTCTGGAAACACCATATATTTT
CDR3 protein: CASIGISGNTIYF

CDR3 length: 13
clone size: -
D gene: TRBD2
J gene: TRBJ2-1
V gene: TRBV12-3/TRBV12-4
CDR3 DNA: TGTGCCAGCAGTAACGGACTAGCTGATGAGCAGTTCTTC
CDR3 protein: CASSNGLADEQFF

CDR3 length: 14
clone size: few
D gene: TRBD2
J gene: TRBJ2-3
V gene: TRBV4-3
CDR3 DNA: TGCGCCAGCAGCATCACTAGCGCCCCAGATACGCAGTATTTT
CDR3 protein: CASSITSAPDTQYF

CDR3 length: 15
clone size: many
D gene: TRBD2
J gene: TRBJ2-1
V gene: TRBV20-1
CDR3 DNA: TGCAGTGCTAGAGGGACTAGCGGAACCTACAATGAGCAGTTCTTC
CDR3 protein: CSARGTSGTYNEQFF